This entry is about one T cell receptor (beta chain). This clone may be a read error of a much larger clone one base away. In TCRdb, the reads were re-called with MiXCR into one record per CDR3 protein. The table lists 400,000 or so distinct CDR3 sequences, roughly 20% of them singletons. The CDR3 length is 13 residues. Germline V gene sequence: CDR1 LGHNA, CDR2 YNFKEQ. The data stem from a study of T cell repertoires in cytomegalovirus infection. The V and J genes are TRBV4-2 and TRBJ2-3, with D unresolved. This sequence was found in a human donor in good health (CMV status not recorded). Some clones in this sample may be carry-over from other donors' samples. Sequenced input: PBMCs. For the CDR3, the DNA is TGTGCCAGCAACCAAGATCCGGCAGACACGCAGTATTTT. As protein: CASNQDPADTQYF.